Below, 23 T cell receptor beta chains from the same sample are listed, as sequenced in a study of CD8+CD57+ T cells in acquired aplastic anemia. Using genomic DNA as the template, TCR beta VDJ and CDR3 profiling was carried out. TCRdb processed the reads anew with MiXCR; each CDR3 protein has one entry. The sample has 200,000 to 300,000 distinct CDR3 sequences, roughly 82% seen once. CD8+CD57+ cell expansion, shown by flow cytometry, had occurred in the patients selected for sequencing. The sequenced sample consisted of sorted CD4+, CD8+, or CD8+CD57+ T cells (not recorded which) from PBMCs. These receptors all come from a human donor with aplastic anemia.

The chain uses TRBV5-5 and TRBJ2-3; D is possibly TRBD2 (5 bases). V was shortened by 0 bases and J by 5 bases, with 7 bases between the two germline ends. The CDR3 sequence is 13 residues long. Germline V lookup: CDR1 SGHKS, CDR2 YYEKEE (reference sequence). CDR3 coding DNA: TGTGCCAGCAGCTTGGACAGCGGAGATACGCAGTATTTT. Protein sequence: CASSLDSGDTQYF.

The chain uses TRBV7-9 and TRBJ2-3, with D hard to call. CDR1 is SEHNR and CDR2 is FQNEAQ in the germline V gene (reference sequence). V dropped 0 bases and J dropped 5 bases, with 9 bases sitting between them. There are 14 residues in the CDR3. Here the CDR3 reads CASSLANHQDTQYF. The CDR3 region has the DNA TGTGCCAGCAGCTTAGCGAATCATCAAGATACGCAGTATTTT. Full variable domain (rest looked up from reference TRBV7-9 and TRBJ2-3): DTGVSQNPRHKITKRGQNVTFRCDPISEHNRLYWYRQTLGQGPEFLTYFQNEAQLEKSRLLSDRFSAERPKGSFSTLEIQRTEQGDSAMYLCASSLANHQDTQYFGPGTRLTVL.

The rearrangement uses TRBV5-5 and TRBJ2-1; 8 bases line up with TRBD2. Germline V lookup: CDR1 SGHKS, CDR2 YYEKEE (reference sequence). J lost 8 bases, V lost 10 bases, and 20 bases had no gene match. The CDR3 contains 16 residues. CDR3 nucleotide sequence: TGTGCCTACGAGGTAGCGGCGTGCGGGGGGAGCGATGAGCAGTTCTTC. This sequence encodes CAYEVAACGGSDEQFF.

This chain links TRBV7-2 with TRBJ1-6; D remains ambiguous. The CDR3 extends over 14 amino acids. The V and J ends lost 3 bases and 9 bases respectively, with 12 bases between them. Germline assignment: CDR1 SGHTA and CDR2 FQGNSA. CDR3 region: CASSLTPFGSPLHF. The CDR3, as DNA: TGTGCCAGCAGCTTGACACCTTTCGGTTCACCCCTCCACTTT.

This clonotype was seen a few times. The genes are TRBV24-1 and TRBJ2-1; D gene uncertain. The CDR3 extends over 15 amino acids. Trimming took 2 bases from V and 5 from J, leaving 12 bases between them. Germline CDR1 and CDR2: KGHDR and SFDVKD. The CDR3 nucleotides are TGTGCCACCAGTGATTGGCCCACAGACAACAATGAGCAGTTCTTC. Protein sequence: CATSDWPTDNNEQFF.

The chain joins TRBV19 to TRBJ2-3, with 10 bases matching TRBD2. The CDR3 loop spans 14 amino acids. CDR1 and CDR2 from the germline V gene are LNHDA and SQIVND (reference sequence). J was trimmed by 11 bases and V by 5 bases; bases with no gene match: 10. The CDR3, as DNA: TGTGCCAGTAGTTTAGCGGGGGGTTCCTATAAGCAGTATTTT. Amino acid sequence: CASSLAGGSYKQYF.

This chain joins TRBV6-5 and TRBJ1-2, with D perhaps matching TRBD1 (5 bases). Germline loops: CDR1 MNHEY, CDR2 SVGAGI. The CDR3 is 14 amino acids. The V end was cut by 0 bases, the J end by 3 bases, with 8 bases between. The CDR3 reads CASSYSGDYYGYTF. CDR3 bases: TGTGCCAGCAGTTACTCCGGGGACTACTATGGCTACACCTTC.

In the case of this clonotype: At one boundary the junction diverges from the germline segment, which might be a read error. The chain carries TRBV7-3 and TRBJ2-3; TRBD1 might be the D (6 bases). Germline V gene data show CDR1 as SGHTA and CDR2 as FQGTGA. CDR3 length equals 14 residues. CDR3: CASSLGDGGDNQPF. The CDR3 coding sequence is TGCGCCAGCAGCTTGGGGGATGGGGGCGACAATCAGCCCTTT.

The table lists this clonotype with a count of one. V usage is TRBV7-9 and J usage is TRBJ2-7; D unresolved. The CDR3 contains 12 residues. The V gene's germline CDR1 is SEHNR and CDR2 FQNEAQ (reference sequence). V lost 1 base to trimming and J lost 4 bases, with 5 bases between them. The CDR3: CASSLDVYEQYF. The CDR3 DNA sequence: TGTGCCAGCAGCTTAGATGTGTACGAGCAGTACTTC.

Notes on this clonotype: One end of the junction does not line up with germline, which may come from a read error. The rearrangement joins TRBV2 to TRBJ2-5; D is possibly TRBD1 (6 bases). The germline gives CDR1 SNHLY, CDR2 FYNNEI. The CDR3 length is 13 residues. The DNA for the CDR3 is TGTGCCAGCGGGGGCTCGGGCCAAGAGACCCAGTATTTC. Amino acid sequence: CASGGSGQETQYF.

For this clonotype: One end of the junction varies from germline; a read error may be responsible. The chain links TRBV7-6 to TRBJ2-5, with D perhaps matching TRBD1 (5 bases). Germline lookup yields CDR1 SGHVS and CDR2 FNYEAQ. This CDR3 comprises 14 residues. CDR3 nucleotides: TGTGCCAGCAGCCAGGGCGGCGGAAACGGTCACGATGAGTTC. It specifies CASSQGGGNGHDEF.

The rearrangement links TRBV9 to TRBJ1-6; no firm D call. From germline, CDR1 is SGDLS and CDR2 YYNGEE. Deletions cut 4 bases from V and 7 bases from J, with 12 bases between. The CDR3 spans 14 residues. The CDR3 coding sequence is TGTGCCAGCAGCCGCTCAACAGAGAATTCACCCCTCCACTTT. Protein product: CASSRSTENSPLHF.

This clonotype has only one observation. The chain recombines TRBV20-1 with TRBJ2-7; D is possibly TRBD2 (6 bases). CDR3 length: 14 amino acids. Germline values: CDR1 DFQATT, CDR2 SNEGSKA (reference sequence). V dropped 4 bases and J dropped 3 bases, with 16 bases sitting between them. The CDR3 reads CSAISPGDRYEQYF. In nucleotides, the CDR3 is TGCAGTGCTATCTCACCGGGGGATCGCTACGAGCAGTACTTC.

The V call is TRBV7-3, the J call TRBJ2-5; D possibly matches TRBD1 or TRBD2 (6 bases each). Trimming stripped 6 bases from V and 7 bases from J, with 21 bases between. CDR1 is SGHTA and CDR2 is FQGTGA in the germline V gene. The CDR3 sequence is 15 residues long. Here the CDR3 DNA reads TGTGCCAGCAGTTCTAGGGGGACTTGCGGAGCGACCCAGTACTTC. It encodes CASSSRGTCGATQYF.

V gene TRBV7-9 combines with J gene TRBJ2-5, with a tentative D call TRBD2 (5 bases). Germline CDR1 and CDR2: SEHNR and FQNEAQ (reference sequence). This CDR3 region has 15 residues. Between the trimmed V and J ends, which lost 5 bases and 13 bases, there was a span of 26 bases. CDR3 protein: CASSEGPYEQDSGYF. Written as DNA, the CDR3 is TGTGCCAGCAGCGAGGGCCCATACGAGCAGGACTCCGGGTACTTC.

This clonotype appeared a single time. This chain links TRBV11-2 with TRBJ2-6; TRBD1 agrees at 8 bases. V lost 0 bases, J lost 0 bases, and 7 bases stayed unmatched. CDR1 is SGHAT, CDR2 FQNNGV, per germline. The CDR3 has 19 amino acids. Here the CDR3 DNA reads TGTGCCAGCAGCTTAGAACAGGGCGGGACAGGCTCTGGGGCCAACGTCCTGACTTTC. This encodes CASSLEQGGTGSGANVLTF.

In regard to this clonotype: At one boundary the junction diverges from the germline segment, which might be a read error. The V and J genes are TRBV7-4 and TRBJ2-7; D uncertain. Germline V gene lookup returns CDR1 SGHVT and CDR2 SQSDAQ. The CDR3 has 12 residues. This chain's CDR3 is CASSESHTQQFF. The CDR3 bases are TGTGCCAGCAGCGAGTCACATACGCAGCAGTTTTTC.

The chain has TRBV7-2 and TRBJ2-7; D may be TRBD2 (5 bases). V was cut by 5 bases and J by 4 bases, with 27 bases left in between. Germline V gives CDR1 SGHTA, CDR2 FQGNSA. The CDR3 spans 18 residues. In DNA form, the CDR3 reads TGTGCCAGCAGCCCCCTCGGGAATGAAAAACTGTTTTTTTACGAGCAGTACGTC. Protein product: CASSPLGNEKLFFYEQYV.

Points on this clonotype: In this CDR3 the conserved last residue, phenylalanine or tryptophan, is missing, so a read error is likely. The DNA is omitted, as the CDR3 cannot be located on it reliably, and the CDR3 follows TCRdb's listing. CDR3 sequence: CASGLGGGDTFY. The rearrangement links TRBV2 to TRBJ2-2; TRBD1 reflects the table's D call only, with no check against the DNA. The CDR3 length is 12 residues, termini included. CDR1 and CDR2 from the germline V gene are SNHLY and FYNNEI.

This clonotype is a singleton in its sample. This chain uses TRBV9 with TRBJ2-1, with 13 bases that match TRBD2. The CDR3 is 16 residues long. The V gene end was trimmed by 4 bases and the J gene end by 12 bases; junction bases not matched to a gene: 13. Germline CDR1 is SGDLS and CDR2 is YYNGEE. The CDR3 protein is CASSPWTSGGHELQFF. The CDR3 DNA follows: TGTGCCAGCAGCCCCTGGACTAGCGGGGGTCATGAGCTGCAGTTCTTC.

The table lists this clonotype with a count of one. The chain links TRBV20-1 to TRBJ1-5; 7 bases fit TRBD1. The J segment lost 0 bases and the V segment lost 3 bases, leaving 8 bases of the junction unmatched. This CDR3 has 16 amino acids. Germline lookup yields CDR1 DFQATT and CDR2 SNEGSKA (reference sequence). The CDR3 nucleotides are TGCAGTGCTAGGATTGGGACAGTGTATAGCAATCAGCCCCAGCATTTT. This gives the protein CSARIGTVYSNQPQHF.

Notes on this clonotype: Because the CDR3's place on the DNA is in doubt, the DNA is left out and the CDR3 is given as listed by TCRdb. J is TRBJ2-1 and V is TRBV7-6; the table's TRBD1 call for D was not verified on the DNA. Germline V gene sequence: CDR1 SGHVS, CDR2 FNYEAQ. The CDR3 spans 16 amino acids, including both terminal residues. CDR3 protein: CASSLYGTQYFGPQFF.

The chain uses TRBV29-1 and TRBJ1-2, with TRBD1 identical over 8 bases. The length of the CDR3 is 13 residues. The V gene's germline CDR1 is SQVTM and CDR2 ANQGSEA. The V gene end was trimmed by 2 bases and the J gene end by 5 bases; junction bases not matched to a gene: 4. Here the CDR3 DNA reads TGCAGCGTTGAACCGGGACAGGAATATGGCTACACCTTC. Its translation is CSVEPGQEYGYTF.